The T cell receptor beta chain described here comes from a study of OX40 agonist ivuxolimab in advanced cancers. Study context: The drug used for patients, ivuxolimab, was an agonistic anti-OX40 (CD134) antibody.

Excluded were patients having autoimmune disease history or systemic immunosuppression. Germline V gives CDR1 SGHAT, CDR2 FQDESV (reference sequence). The V gene lost 7 bases and the J gene lost 8 bases, with 17 bases spanning the gap. This CDR3 spans 14 amino acids. Clones were read by immunoSEQ multiplex PCR, and TCRdb kept only the in-frame ones, dropping some. The data contain 84,000 or so clones, 94% of them seen just once; the ten biggest clones take up 9.5% to 11%. The V and J genes are TRBV11-1 and TRBJ2-2, with D possibly TRBD2 on 5 matching bases. The sequencing used CD4+ or CD8+ T cells sorted from blood, collected in a trial of the OX40 agonist ivuxolimab. This TCR came from an adult with an advanced solid tumor such as melanoma, head and neck, liver or kidney cancer. The CDR3, as DNA: TGTGCCAGCAACTCGGACTTCTCCTCAGGGGAGCTGTTTTTT. Translation gives CASNSDFSSGELFF.